Listed below are T cell receptor beta chains from one sample, sequenced in a study of blood T cells in healthy people across ages. TCRdb re-called the 5' RACE reads through MiXCR, storing one row per CDR3 protein. In the table there are 750,000 to 950,000 distinct CDR3 sequences, 25% to 30% of which are singletons. This sample also appeared in a second study, on T cells of mothers and their children.

The sample taken for sequencing was blood. Receptors originate from a woman aged 40 to 50 in good health. The CDR3 runs from the conserved cysteine through the conserved F or W. D genes are given only for firm matches. Only some rows state a clone size, as once, few, many or a class for expanded clones.

TRBD2	TRBV11-2	.	TRBJ2-3	TGTACCAGCAGCGGACCTAGCGGGGGCTTCACAGATACGCAGTATTTT	CTSSGPSGGFTDTQYF
.	TRBV9	few	TRBJ2-1	TGTGCCAGCAGCGCCGGTCCCGAGGCAGGGAATGAGCAGTTCTTC	CASSAGPEAGNEQFF
TRBD2	TRBV4-3	few	TRBJ2-7	TGCGCCAGCAGCCCTATAGCGGGGGGATCCTCCTACGAGCAGTACTTC	CASSPIAGGSSYEQYF
.	TRBV20-1	.	TRBJ1-2	TGCAGTGCTAGAGATGGCACCGGGGTCGGGGGCTACACCTTC	CSARDGTGVGGYTF
TRBD1	TRBV24-1	.	TRBJ1-2	TGTGCCACCAGTGATGGATATGGCAGGGGGCTACATGGCTACACCTTC	CATSDGYGRGLHGYTF
.	TRBV9	.	TRBJ1-1	TGTGCCAGCAGCGGAGCAGGGGCCGCTGAAGCTTTCTTT	CASSGAGAAEAFF
.	TRBV27	many	TRBJ2-7	TGTGCCAGCAGTTTTCAAGGTTCCTCCTACGAGCAGTACTTC	CASSFQGSSYEQYF
TRBD2	TRBV4-1	many	TRBJ2-7	TGCGCCAGCAGCCAGACTGACGGGGGGAGCTACGAGCAGTACTTC	CASSQTDGGSYEQYF
.	TRBV4-3	few	TRBJ2-7	TGCGCCAGCAGCCGAGATACTTCCAGCCCCTACGAGCAGTACTTC	CASSRDTSSPYEQYF
.	TRBV29-1	.	TRBJ1-1	TGCAGCGCCTCTGACGCCCCATTAGAAGCTTTCTTT	CSASDAPLEAFF
.	TRBV7-2	many	TRBJ2-6	TGTGCCAGCTGGAGACAGGACCTCTCTGGGGCCAACGTCCTGACTTTC	CASWRQDLSGANVLTF
.	TRBV4-1	.	TRBJ1-6	TGCGCCAGCAGCCAAGAGGGTTTTGGCCAAAATTCACCCCTCCACTTT	CASSQEGFGQNSPLHF
.	TRBV7-3	many	TRBJ2-4	TGTGCCAGCAGCTCAGTAGGAGGGGGGATGGACATTCAGTACTTC	CASSSVGGGMDIQYF
.	TRBV12-5	.	TRBJ2-5	TGTGCTAGTGGTTTGGGGGAGACTTGGGGGCAAGAGACCCAGTACTTC	CASGLGETWGQETQYF
TRBD2	TRBV27	many	TRBJ2-7	TGTGCCAGCACCTCCCTGACTAGCGGGGGGGACTACGAGCAGTACTTC	CASTSLTSGGDYEQYF
.	TRBV12-3/TRBV12-4	few	TRBJ1-2	TGTGCCAGCAGTTTGCAAGCAGACTATGGCTACACCTTC	CASSLQADYGYTF
.	TRBV4-2	few	TRBJ1-5	TGTGCCAGCAGCCAAGGGCTTGGGGATCAGCCCCAGCATTTT	CASSQGLGDQPQHF
.	TRBV7-3	.	TRBJ1-5	TGTGCCAGCAGCACGGGACTGACAGAGCATCTTTTTAGCAATCAGCCCCAGCATTTT	CASSTGLTEHLFSNQPQHF
TRBD2	TRBV7-8	.	TRBJ2-1	TGTGCCAGCAGCCAAACCTCCTTACTAGCGGGGGCTTACAATGAGCAGTTCTTC	CASSQTSLLAGAYNEQFF
TRBD1	TRBV18	many	TRBJ2-1	TGTGCCAGCTCACCCACGGGACAGGGTACCTATGAGCAGTTCTTC	CASSPTGQGTYEQFF
.	TRBV7-2	few	TRBJ1-6	TGTGCCAGCAGCTTAGATCAGGGTGTCGGCTCACCCCTCCACTTT	CASSLDQGVGSPLHF
.	TRBV14	.	TRBJ2-4	TGTGCCAGCAGCCAAGTAGGGCAGGGTGAGATAGCCAAAAACATTCAGTACTTC	CASSQVGQGEIAKNIQYF
TRBD1	TRBV6-1	many	TRBJ1-6	TGTGCCAGCAGCGACCACACCTTGGACAGGGCGAATTCACCCCTCCACTTT	CASSDHTLDRANSPLHF
TRBD1	TRBV28	.	TRBJ1-1	TGTGCCAGCAGTCGGACAGGGATCAAGAACACTGAAGCTTTCTTT	CASSRTGIKNTEAFF
.	TRBV6-6	.	TRBJ1-2	TGTGCCAGCAACGGGCGGGGCCGAATCTATGGCTACACCTTC	CASNGRGRIYGYTF
TRBD1	TRBV7-9	.	TRBJ1-1	TGTGCCAGCGGGACAGTGAACACTGAAGCTTTCTTT	CASGTVNTEAFF
.	TRBV5-6	once	TRBJ2-3	TGTGCCAGCAGCCAGTTCACAGATACGCAGTATTTT	CASSQFTDTQYF